The 23 T cell receptor beta chains presented below share a single source sample, sequenced in a study of PD-L1 blockade in urothelial cancer. Method: immunoSEQ multiplex PCR; TCRdb's copy keeps in-frame clones and lacks some. The sample includes roughly 130,000 clones, roughly 83% of them seen just once. Stated time point: pretreatment peripheral blood. Sample: PBMCs, taken around atezolizumab (anti-PD-L1) treatment. These receptors originate from a man aged 45-65 years with urothelial cancer.

The chain links TRBV29-1 to TRBJ2-7, with D maybe TRBD2 (5 bases). Germline assignment: CDR1 SQVTM and CDR2 ANQGSEA. This CDR3 spans 12 amino acids. Between the trimmed V and J ends, which lost 7 bases and 1 base, there was a span of 11 bases. The chain's CDR3 is CSAAGVSYEQYF. The DNA for the CDR3 is TGCAGCGCCGCCGGGGTGTCCTACGAGCAGTACTTC.

The genes are TRBV5-1 and TRBJ2-7; TRBD2 agrees at 9 bases. V was pared by 3 bases and J by 2 bases, with 18 bases of the junction left unmatched. CDR3 length: 19 residues. Germline CDR1 reads SGHRS; CDR2 reads YFSETQ. The CDR3 nucleotides read TGCGCCAGCAGCTACCAATACCCGACTAGCGGACTCCCCCCCTACGAGCAGTACTTC. Amino acid sequence: CASSYQYPTSGLPPYEQYF.

The genes are TRBV6-1 and TRBJ2-1; 12 nucleotides align to TRBD2. With 7 bases clipped from V and 9 bases from J, the junction kept 10 bases outside the gene matches. CDR1 and CDR2 (germline): MNHNS, SASEGT. This CDR3 contains 15 residues. The CDR3 nucleotides read TGTGCCAGCAAGGAACTAGCGGGGGGCCTCAGTGAGCAGTTCTTC. This translates into CASKELAGGLSEQFF.

This sequence joins TRBV27 and TRBJ1-1, with unresolved D. Trimming stripped 2 bases from V and 4 bases from J, with 8 bases between. The CDR3 length is 13 residues. The V gene's germline CDR1 is MNHEY and CDR2 SMNVEV (reference sequence). This CDR3 is CASSLPGITEAFF. The CDR3 DNA reads as TGTGCCAGCAGTTTACCAGGTATCACTGAAGCTTTCTTT.

The chain carries TRBV6-6 and TRBJ1-2; D is ambiguous. The ends were cut back, 11 bases at V and 7 bases at J, with 23 bases in the middle. The CDR3 is 14 amino acids. Germline CDR1 and CDR2: MNHNY and SVGAGI (reference sequence). The CDR3: CAGQESRGRGGYTF. In nucleotides, the CDR3 is TGTGCCGGTCAGGAGTCGAGAGGGCGTGGTGGCTACACCTTC.

This clone was seen only a few times. Sequence at one end of the junction differs from germline and may be a read error. CDR3 region: CAVRTDTGNTIYF. CDR3 DNA: TGTGCCGTCAGGACAGATACTGGAAACACCATATATTTT. The genes are TRBV10-3 and TRBJ1-3; weak D call: TRBD1 (6 bases). Germline values: CDR1 ENHRY, CDR2 SYGVKD. The CDR3 is 13 amino acids.

The V and J genes are TRBV7-3 and TRBJ1-2; 8 bases map to TRBD1. In germline, CDR1 is SGHTA, CDR2 FQGTGA. The CDR3 spans 15 residues. The J segment lost 2 bases and the V segment lost 5 bases, leaving 7 bases of the junction unmatched. The CDR3 reads CASSDPGTGNYGYTF. The CDR3 nucleotides read TGTGCCAGCAGCGACCCCGGGACAGGAAACTATGGCTACACCTTC.

J is TRBJ2-7 and V is TRBV5-6, with 9 bases lining up with TRBD1. This CDR3 region has 15 residues. Germline V gene data show CDR1 as SGHDT and CDR2 as YYEEEE. V shed 4 bases, J shed 4 bases, and the junction held 9 bases outside the gene matches. The CDR3 nucleotides read TGTGCCAGCAGCAACAGGGGGCGCGAACTATACGAGCAGTACTTC. Its translation is CASSNRGRELYEQYF.

This clone was observed a few times. The rearrangement links TRBV7-9 to TRBJ1-5, with unresolved D. The germline CDR1 and CDR2 sequences are SEHNR and FQNEAQ (reference sequence). This CDR3 is 13 amino acids long. Trimming shortened V by 3 bases and J by 1 base, and 4 bases separated the two germline ends. This chain's CDR3 is CASSFISNQPQHF. The DNA for the CDR3 is TGTGCCAGCAGCTTTATCAGCAATCAGCCCCAGCATTTT.

The chain has TRBV10-3 and TRBJ1-6; TRBD1 matches at 7 bases. CDR1 and CDR2 (germline): ENHRY, SYGVKD. Germline trimming cut 3 bases from V and 7 bases from J; bases unmatched to any gene: 6. The CDR3 sequence is 15 residues long. The CDR3 loop is CAISEKTGLNSPLHF. The CDR3 DNA follows: TGTGCCATCAGTGAAAAGACAGGGCTCAATTCACCCCTCCACTTT.

The gene calls are TRBV28 and TRBJ2-5; possible D gene TRBD2, 6 bases. Trimming cost V 3 bases and J 4 bases, with 15 bases left between them. CDR3 length: 15 amino acids. Germline V gene lookup returns CDR1 MDHEN and CDR2 SYDVKM. CDR3 amino acids: CASSLGRGIGETQYF. As DNA, the CDR3 is TGTGCCAGCAGTTTGGGACGCGGGATTGGAGAGACCCAGTACTTC.

This chain uses TRBV18 with TRBJ2-6; 11 bases align to TRBD2. V dropped 3 bases and J dropped 0; count of bases not matched to a gene: 4. Germline CDR1 is KGHSH and CDR2 is LQKENI. The length of the CDR3 is 18 residues. CDR3 sequence: CASSPPGTSGSGANVLTF. The CDR3 bases are TGTGCCAGCTCACCGCCGGGGACTAGCGGCTCTGGGGCCAACGTCCTGACTTTC.

V usage is TRBV2 and J usage is TRBJ2-1, with 9 bases lining up with TRBD2. This CDR3 is built from 18 residues. The germline V gene encodes CDR1 SNHLY and CDR2 FYNNEI. Losses at the gene ends were 1 base for V and 10 bases for J; bases not matched to a gene: 17. The chain's CDR3 is CASSEGWRAGGRHSEQFF. CDR3 coding DNA: TGTGCCAGCAGTGAAGGATGGAGGGCGGGAGGGCGACATTCGGAGCAGTTCTTC.

The chain links TRBV5-6 to TRBJ1-2; 8 bases line up with TRBD1. The germline CDR1 and CDR2 sequences are SGHDT and YYEEEE. V dropped 4 bases and J dropped 4; count of bases not matched to a gene: 6. CDR3 length: 14 residues. The CDR3 loop is CASSARTGSYGYTF. DNA of the CDR3: TGTGCCAGCAGCGCCCGGACAGGGAGCTATGGCTACACCTTC.

The V and J genes are TRBV18 and TRBJ2-6; TRBD2 aligns across 15 bases. With 1 base clipped from V and 1 base from J, the junction kept 5 bases outside the gene matches. Per the germline V gene, CDR1 is KGHSH and CDR2 is LQKENI. This CDR3 has 20 amino acids. CDR3 in DNA: TGTGCCAGCTCACCACGGCCGGGACTAGCGGGAGGATCTGGGGCCAACGTCCTGACTTTC. It is translated as CASSPRPGLAGGSGANVLTF.

The gene calls are TRBV18 and TRBJ1-5; D gene uncertain. There are 13 residues in the CDR3. V lost 6 bases to trimming and J lost 9 bases, with 15 bases between them. Germline V CDR1 and CDR2: KGHSH, LQKENI. CDR3 sequence reads: CASSPDSLSPQHF. CDR3 nucleotides: TGTGCCAGCTCGCCGGACTCGTTATCGCCCCAGCATTTT.

CDR3 amino acids: CASSLSSYEQYF. CDR3 sequence (DNA): TGTGCCAGCAGTTTGAGCTCCTACGAGCAGTACTTC. This chain connects TRBV6-5 to TRBJ2-7, with D uncertain. The CDR3 is made up of 12 amino acids. The V and J ends lost 4 bases and 0 bases respectively, with 4 bases between them. The germline V gene has CDR1 MNHEY and CDR2 SVGAGI.

The CDR3 loop reads CASSFRDTSYEQYF. CDR3 coding DNA: TGTGCCAGCAGCTTCCGGGACACCTCCTACGAGCAGTACTTC. The rearrangement uses TRBV11-2 and TRBJ2-7; D perhaps matches TRBD1 (6 bases). Germline V gives CDR1 SGHAT, CDR2 FQNNGV. CDR3 length equals 14 residues. The ends were cut back, 3 bases at V and 0 bases at J, with 9 bases in the middle.

The DNA for the CDR3 is TGTGCCAGCAGCTTATCTTTCGGTGAGCAGTTCTTC. Encoded protein: CASSLSFGEQFF. The chain is built from TRBV11-2 and TRBJ2-1; D is unclear. CDR1 is SGHAT, CDR2 FQNNGV, per germline. The CDR3 consists of 12 residues. Trimming took 2 bases from V and 9 from J, leaving 8 bases between them.

V usage is TRBV7-2 and J usage is TRBJ1-4; TRBD1 agrees at 9 bases. The CDR3 contains 16 residues. V was clipped by 3 bases and J by 3 bases; unmatched bases: 5. CDR1 is SGHTA and CDR2 is FQGNSA in the germline V gene. The CDR3 region has the DNA TGTGCCAGCAGCTTTACAGGGGGCAGGTCTAATGAAAAACTGTTTTTT. This gives the protein CASSFTGGRSNEKLFF.

This rearrangement joins TRBV30 to TRBJ1-4, with unresolved D. The germline V gene has CDR1 GTSNPN and CDR2 SVGIG (reference sequence). Trimming stripped 2 bases from V and 4 bases from J, with 11 bases between. The CDR3 is 14 residues long. The CDR3 reads CAWSRQAINEKLFF. CDR3 coding DNA: TGTGCCTGGAGTAGGCAGGCGATTAATGAAAAACTGTTTTTT.

The rearrangement links TRBV5-1 to TRBJ2-2; D is unresolved. The CDR3 has 16 amino acids. Germline V lookup: CDR1 SGHRS, CDR2 YFSETQ. The V end was cut by 0 bases, the J end by 6 bases, with 15 bases between. CDR3 amino acids: CASSLGAGNGAGELFF. The CDR3 bases are TGCGCCAGCAGCTTGGGGGCAGGCAACGGCGCCGGGGAGCTGTTTTTT.

The CDR3 reads CASPGGDSNQPQHF. DNA for the CDR3: TGCGCCAGCCCAGGAGGAGATAGCAATCAGCCCCAGCATTTT. The chain employs TRBV10-1 and TRBJ1-5; D uncertain. The CDR3 consists of 14 residues. Trimming cost V 8 bases and J 0 bases, with 11 bases left between them. CDR1 is WNHNN, CDR2 SYGVQD, per germline (reference sequence).